This TCR beta chain was retrieved from a study of blood T cells in healthy people across ages. Study in general: In model experiments, template switching was able to capture about one barcoded beta molecule for every two T cells that were present.

Trimming shortened V by 4 bases and J by 0 bases, and 20 bases separated the two germline ends. There are 18 residues in the CDR3. CDR1 and CDR2 from the germline V gene are SGHDN and FVKESK. Primed by a sample-barcoded 5' primer and a J-beta primer mix, a second PCR proceeded for about 6 to 12 cycles. In TCRdb, the 5' RACE reads were re-called with MiXCR into one record per CDR3 protein. The sample has approximately 800,000 distinct CDR3 sequences, roughly 25% seen once. The same specimen was also included in a second study, on T cells of mothers and their children. This second study says: The shaping of TCR recombination output by thymic selection is similar in related and unrelated pairs.

V is TRBV14 and J is TRBJ2-3; TRBD1 is a possible D gene (6 bases). The clonotype originates from a boy aged 5-17 years in good health. Source material: blood. The CDR3 loop reads CASSPQWGHDGSTDTQYF. CDR3 nucleotide sequence: TGTGCCAGCAGCCCTCAGTGGGGGCACGACGGAAGCACAGATACGCAGTATTTT.